This TCR beta chain was retrieved from a study of PD-1 blockade in classical Hodgkin lymphoma. Notes on the study in general: By C4D1 there was a significant rise in CD4+ TCR diversity but not in CD8+ TCR diversity.

The CDR3 is 14 amino acids. Germline CDR1 reads SGHDT; CDR2 reads YYEEEE. V gave up 4 bases and J gave up 2 bases; unmatched junction bases: 3. Time point reported: cycle 4 day 1 (C4D1), after six to seven weeks of nivolumab. Relapse after autologous stem cell transplantation occurred in every patient, and brentuximab vedotin exposure varied. The repertoire was sequenced with immunoSEQ multiplex PCR; TCRdb's copy has only in-frame clones and lacks some. The sample lists roughly 27,000 clones, 55% to 85% occurring once. To note about this clone: The antigen is undetermined.

This sequence originates from a human donor with classical Hodgkin lymphoma. This chain uses TRBV5-6 with TRBJ1-2, with 9 nucleotides matching TRBD1. The material was peripheral blood mononuclear cells (PBMCs), obtained before the fourth cycle of nivolumab. The chain's CDR3 is CASSRDRENYGYTF. In DNA, the CDR3 is TGTGCCAGCAGCCGGGACAGGGAAAACTATGGCTACACCTTC. Full variable domain (outside the CDR3, taken from reference TRBV5-6 and TRBJ1-2): DAGVTQSPTHLIKTRGQQVTLRCSPKSGHDTVSWYQQALGQGPQFIFQYYEEEERQRGNFPDRFSGHQFPNYSSELNVNALLLGDSALYLCASSRDRENYGYTFGSGTRLTVV.